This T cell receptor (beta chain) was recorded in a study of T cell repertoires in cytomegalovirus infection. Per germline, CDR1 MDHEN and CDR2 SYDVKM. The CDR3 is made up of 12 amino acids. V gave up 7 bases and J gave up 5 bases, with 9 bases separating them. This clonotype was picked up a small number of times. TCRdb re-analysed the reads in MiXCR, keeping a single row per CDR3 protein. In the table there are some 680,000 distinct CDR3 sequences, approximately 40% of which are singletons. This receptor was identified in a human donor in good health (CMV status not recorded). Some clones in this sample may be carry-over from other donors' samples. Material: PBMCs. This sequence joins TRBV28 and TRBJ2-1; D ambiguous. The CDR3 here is CASKLDHNEQFF. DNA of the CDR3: TGTGCCAGCAAGCTAGACCACAATGAGCAGTTCTTC.